This TCR beta chain was profiled in a study of technical replicates of blood from a few donors. This CDR3 spans 17 amino acids. The germline V gene has CDR1 SGHDN and CDR2 FVKESK. V was trimmed by 3 bases and J by 0 bases, leaving 15 bases between them. Sequenced by immunoSEQ multiplex PCR; TCRdb stores in-frame clones only, minus some. Among about 80,000 clones listed, roughly 90% were seen once. The sequenced sample was T cells isolated from PBMCs. The TCR was taken from a human donor in good health. The chain recombines TRBV14 with TRBJ1-3; D not certain. CDR3 amino acids: CASSHPWGVNSGNTIYF. The CDR3 DNA is TGTGCCAGCAGCCACCCCTGGGGAGTCAACTCTGGAAACACCATATATTTT.